Listed below are T cell receptor beta chains from one sample, sequenced in a study of cytomegalovirus exposure and HLA in healthy donors. Repertoires were generated with immunoSEQ multiplex PCR, while TCRdb's copy carries only in-frame clones and drops some. The top ten clones hold 1% of a sample with roughly 130,000 clones, about 80% of them seen once. Source material: PBMCs. These TCRs come from a human donor in good health. The CDR3 runs from the conserved cysteine through the conserved F or W. Each record gives: CDR3 protein, CDR3 DNA, V gene, D gene, clone size, J gene. The D gene is left open where the match is weak. The size of a clone is reported for some rows only, either as once, few or many, or as a class for expanded clones.

CDR3 protein: CASSGIFMRGQGNTEAFF
CDR3 DNA: TGTGCCAGCAGTGGTATTTTTATGAGGGGACAGGGGAACACTGAAGCTTTCTTT
V gene: TRBV6-1
D gene: TRBD1
clone size: once
J gene: TRBJ1-1

CDR3 protein: CASSFAGGPNTEAFF
CDR3 DNA: TGTGCCAGCAGTTTTGCAGGGGGACCGAACACTGAAGCTTTCTTT
V gene: TRBV27
D gene: TRBD1
clone size: .
J gene: TRBJ1-1

CDR3 protein: CASSYRSMNTEAFF
CDR3 DNA: TGTGCCAGCAGCTACAGGAGCATGAACACTGAAGCTTTCTTT
V gene: TRBV27
D gene: .
clone size: .
J gene: TRBJ1-1

CDR3 protein: CASRGLAGGDTQYF
CDR3 DNA: TGTGCCAGCCGCGGACTAGCGGGGGGAGATACGCAGTATTTT
V gene: TRBV2
D gene: TRBD2
clone size: once
J gene: TRBJ2-3

CDR3 protein: CASSLSGAGEPQHF
CDR3 DNA: TGTGCCAGCAGCTTGTCCGGGGCAGGGGAGCCCCAGCATTTT
V gene: TRBV11-2
D gene: .
clone size: .
J gene: TRBJ1-5

CDR3 protein: CASSFSGFGHTEAFF
CDR3 DNA: TGTGCCAGCAGCTTTTCTGGTTTCGGACATACTGAAGCTTTCTTT
V gene: TRBV7-9
D gene: .
clone size: .
J gene: TRBJ1-1

CDR3 protein: CASSLQGQEGGSYTF
CDR3 DNA: TGCGCCAGCAGCTTGCAGGGACAGGAGGGTGGAAGCTACACCTTC
V gene: TRBV5-1
D gene: TRBD1
clone size: .
J gene: TRBJ1-2

CDR3 protein: CASSQLTRASYEQYF
CDR3 DNA: TGCGCCAGCAGCCAGTTAACCAGGGCTTCCTACGAGCAGTACTTC
V gene: TRBV4-1
D gene: .
clone size: .
J gene: TRBJ2-7

CDR3 protein: CASSSTSDTEAFF
CDR3 DNA: TGCGCCAGCAGCTCGACTTCGGACACTGAAGCTTTCTTT
V gene: TRBV4-1
D gene: .
clone size: .
J gene: TRBJ1-1

CDR3 protein: CASSNGPGSGENEQFF
CDR3 DNA: TGTGCCAGCAGTAATGGGCCAGGGTCGGGGGAAAATGAGCAGTTCTTC
V gene: TRBV28
D gene: .
clone size: .
J gene: TRBJ2-1

CDR3 protein: CATGAGDYEQYF
CDR3 DNA: TGTGCCACCGGGGCAGGCGACTACGAGCAGTACTTC
V gene: TRBV15
D gene: .
clone size: .
J gene: TRBJ2-7

CDR3 protein: CASSPGTAQETQYF
CDR3 DNA: TGCGCCAGCAGCCCCGGGACTGCCCAAGAGACCCAGTACTTC
V gene: TRBV5-1
D gene: .
clone size: once
J gene: TRBJ2-5